A selection of T cell receptor beta chains follows, all from one sample in a study of PD-L1 blockade in urothelial cancer. Method: immunoSEQ multiplex PCR; TCRdb's copy keeps in-frame clones and lacks some. This sample has some 25,000 clones, with approximately 86% found just once. The material sequenced was PBMCs, taken around atezolizumab (anti-PD-L1) treatment. Every receptor here comes from a man in his fifties or sixties with urothelial cancer. Each CDR3 is given with its conserved first and last residue. A D gene is named only where the DNA matches it firmly. Some rows have no size entry. The others give once, few or many, or a class for an expanded clone.

d_call,clone_size,j_call,v_call,cdr3_nt,cdr3_aa
NA,NA,TRBJ2-1,TRBV9,TGTGCCAGCAGCGTAGGGGCCCAGAGCTCCTACAATGAGCAGTTCTTC,CASSVGAQSSYNEQFF
NA,NA,TRBJ1-1,TRBV6-4,TGTGCCAGCAGCAAGGACACCAGAACCACTGAAGCTTTCTTT,CASSKDTRTTEAFF
NA,NA,TRBJ2-6,TRBV27,TGTGCCAGCAGAAAACCCGGGACTGCCGGCTCTGGGGCCAACGTCCTGACTTTC,CASRKPGTAGSGANVLTF
NA,NA,TRBJ1-2,TRBV4-1,TGCGCCAGCAGCCAAGGGAGTTCTTCATCTAACTATGGCTACACCTTC,CASSQGSSSSNYGYTF
TRBD1,NA,TRBJ1-1,TRBV6-6,TGTGCCAGCAGTAGTCAGACAGGGGGCACTGAAGCTTTCTTT,CASSSQTGGTEAFF
NA,NA,TRBJ1-2,TRBV30,TGTGCCTGGAGTGGACGGGTGTTCGGCTATGGCTACACCTTC,CAWSGRVFGYGYTF
TRBD2,NA,TRBJ2-7,TRBV7-8,TGTGCCAGCAGCTTACTAGCGGGAGCCTACGAGCAGTACTTC,CASSLLAGAYEQYF
TRBD1,NA,TRBJ2-1,TRBV7-9,TGTGCCAGCAGCTTAGCTACCACAGGGGCCGACTACAATGAGCAGTTCTTC,CASSLATTGADYNEQFF
TRBD1,NA,TRBJ1-5,TRBV6-5,TGTGCCAGCATGGGACAGGGGCAGGGGCAGCCCCAGCATTTT,CASMGQGQGQPQHF
TRBD2,once,TRBJ2-5,TRBV9,TGTGCCAGCAGCCCTGGGACTAGCGGGGTGGAAAAGACCCAGTACTTC,CASSPGTSGVEKTQYF
TRBD1,NA,TRBJ1-2,TRBV19,TGTGCCAGTAGGATTGACAGGGAACGTGGCTACACCTTC,CASRIDRERGYTF
NA,NA,TRBJ1-5,TRBV19,TGTGCCAGTAGGAGTGTTGGGGCAGGTCAGCCCCAGCATTTT,CASRSVGAGQPQHF
TRBD1,NA,TRBJ1-4,TRBV7-2,TGTGCCAGCAGCCCTACAGGGGGTGAAAAACTGTTTTTT,CASSPTGGEKLFF
TRBD1,NA,TRBJ1-1,TRBV7-8,TGTGCCAGCAGCCTTGGACAGGGCACTGAAGCTTTCTTT,CASSLGQGTEAFF
NA,NA,TRBJ2-1,TRBV18,TGTGCCAGCTCACGAGGTTACAATGAGCAGTTCTTC,CASSRGYNEQFF
NA,NA,TRBJ1-5,TRBV4-2,TGTGCCAGCAGCCAAGATGCGGGTAATAGCAATCAGCCCCAGCATTTT,CASSQDAGNSNQPQHF
NA,NA,TRBJ1-4,TRBV7-9,TGTGCCAGCACTATGGGGGGTGCGGGTGAAAAACTGTTTTTT,CASTMGGAGEKLFF
NA,NA,TRBJ1-1,TRBV6-4,TGTGCCAGCAGCCCTTCAGATAACACTGAAGCTTTCTTT,CASSPSDNTEAFF
NA,once,TRBJ1-1,TRBV7-2,TGTGCCAGCAGCTTAGGGGCAGGGCCGATTGAAGCTTTCTTT,CASSLGAGPIEAFF
NA,NA,TRBJ1-5,TRBV19,TGTGCCAGTAGTATTAACAGACCCTCGGGGACCCAGCATTTT,CASSINRPSGTQHF
NA,few,TRBJ1-2,TRBV19,TGTGCCACCGAGGGGGCTAACTATGGCTACACCTTC,CATEGANYGYTF
NA,NA,TRBJ2-7,TRBV6-1,TGTGCCAGCAGGGGGGGAAGCTCCTACGAGCAGTACTTC,CASRGGSSYEQYF
NA,once,TRBJ1-6,TRBV5-1,TGCGCCAGCGCTTCCCTGGACAGAAATTCACCCCTCCACTTT,CASASLDRNSPLHF
NA,NA,TRBJ2-5,TRBV11-2,TGTGCCAGCACATACCCCGGGACTGTTAAAGAGACCCAGTACTTC,CASTYPGTVKETQYF
NA,NA,TRBJ2-7,TRBV5-6,TGTGCCAGCAGTAGGGAGGAGGGGAGACCCTTCGAGCAGTACTTC,CASSREEGRPFEQYF
NA,NA,TRBJ2-7,TRBV5-1,TGCGCCAGCAGCTTGTGGCAGGGGTCCTACGAGCAGTACTTC,CASSLWQGSYEQYF
NA,once,TRBJ1-2,TRBV7-6,TGTGCCAGCAGCCCAGGATGGCAGACTAACTATGGCTACACCTTC,CASSPGWQTNYGYTF
NA,NA,TRBJ2-7,TRBV6-5,TGTGCCAGCGCCCGGGCGGGGTCCCACGAGCAGTACTTC,CASARAGSHEQYF